What follows is one TCR beta chain and its context. Antigen: not known. Compared with germline, one end of the junction differs, possibly owing to a read error. These data come from a study of CD8+CD57+ T cells in acquired aplastic anemia. Patients chosen for sequencing had CD8+CD57+ cells that had expanded, as shown by flow cytometry. TCR beta VDJ and CDR3 profiles were obtained from a genomic DNA template. TCRdb reprocessed the reads with MiXCR, giving one entry per CDR3 protein. Here the sample spans about 290,000 distinct CDR3 sequences, 45% to 65% being singletons. Germline V gene lookup returns CDR1 SGHTA and CDR2 FQGNSA. This CDR3 comprises 14 residues. Study-level points and caveats: Controls did not differ significantly from patients in CD8+ Simpson's diversity.

The chain has TRBV7-2 and TRBJ1-3; D is unresolved. This TCR was recovered from a human donor with aplastic anemia. Sequenced: sorted CD4+, CD8+, or CD8+CD57+ T cells (not recorded which) from PBMCs. The CDR3 protein is CASSLTTDGNAIYF. The CDR3 nucleotides are TGTGCCAGCAGCTTAACGACGGATGGAAACGCCATATATTTT.